The 8 T cell receptor beta chains reported below all come from one sample, sequenced in a study of cytomegalovirus exposure and HLA in healthy donors (dated by TCRdb to 2017 to 2019). Libraries were built with the immunoSEQ multiplex PCR assay. The multiplex PCR relied on a mix of 60 forward primers for TCR Vbeta segments and 13 reverse primers for TCR Jbeta segments. Held by TCRdb, this immuneACCESS table contains in-frame sequences only and omits some clones. Under half of the omission traces to an unresolved V gene where checked; the cause of the rest is unknown. The sample table contains some 150,000 clones; only one count was recorded for about 71% of them. Over 2.5% of the sample comes from the top ten. Sequenced material: PBMCs. All receptors derive from a woman in her 30s in good health and CMV-seronegative.

Remarks on this clone: At one end the junction does not follow the germline gene, possibly because of a read error. The CDR3 region is CSSSLIVTPEAETQYF. Written as DNA, the CDR3 is TGTTCCAGCAGCTTAATAGTGACCCCGGAGGCAGAGACCCAGTACTTC. The V and J genes are TRBV7-9 and TRBJ2-5; tentatively, D is TRBD2 (5 bases). The CDR3 contains 16 residues. The germline CDR1 and CDR2 sequences are SEHNR and FQNEAQ (reference sequence).

J is TRBJ2-1 and V is TRBV9; TRBD1 matches at 9 bases. Germline trimming cut 0 bases from V and 0 bases from J; bases unmatched to any gene: 7. The CDR3 has 18 residues. The germline gives CDR1 SGDLS, CDR2 YYNGEE. As DNA, the CDR3 is TGTGCCAGCAGCGTAGGGGGACAGGGCCCTAGCTCCTACAATGAGCAGTTCTTC. Translation gives CASSVGGQGPSSYNEQFF.

This clone was counted a single time. The rearrangement uses TRBV7-9 and TRBJ1-2; the match to TRBD1 covers 9 bases. Losses at the gene ends were 4 bases for V and 8 bases for J; bases not matched to a gene: 14. Germline V lookup: CDR1 SEHNR, CDR2 FQNEAQ (reference sequence). The CDR3 is 16 residues long. CDR3 loop: CASSSLRGQGTRGYTF. DNA for the CDR3: TGTGCCAGCAGCTCATTGCGGGGACAGGGAACGAGGGGCTACACCTTC.

The chain carries TRBV5-1 and TRBJ2-5; TRBD1 matches at 10 bases. Germline CDR1 reads SGHRS; CDR2 reads YFSETQ. The V and J ends lost 4 bases and 9 bases, in that order; junction bases with no gene match: 9. The CDR3 contains 14 residues. The CDR3 is CASSPGQGTEAQYF. CDR3 DNA sequence: TGCGCCAGCAGCCCGGGACAGGGGACCGAGGCCCAGTACTTC.

This clone was counted a few times. The CDR3 sequence is CSVRGLAGYNEQFF. CDR3 DNA: TGCAGCGTCCGCGGACTAGCGGGCTACAATGAGCAGTTCTTC. The chain recombines TRBV29-1 with TRBJ2-1; 11 nucleotides line up with TRBD2. From germline, CDR1 is SQVTM and CDR2 ANQGSEA. CDR3 length equals 14 residues. Trimming at V came to 6 bases and at J to 3 bases, leaving 4 bases not matched to a gene.

The chain links TRBV15 to TRBJ1-5, with D possibly matching TRBD1 (5 bases). V was shortened by 0 bases and J by 7 bases, with 13 bases between the two germline ends. This CDR3 has 15 residues. Per germline, CDR1 LNHNV and CDR2 YYDKDF (reference sequence). The CDR3 DNA follows: TGTGCCACCAGCAGAGATCAAGGGGTGGGCCAGCCCCAGCATTTT. Its translation is CATSRDQGVGQPQHF.

In its sample, this clone was seen once. The V call is TRBV7-9, the J call TRBJ2-7; D is perhaps TRBD2 (6 bases). The CDR3 spans 13 residues. From germline, CDR1 is SEHNR and CDR2 FQNEAQ (reference sequence). V lost 5 bases and J 4 bases, leaving 12 bases between the germline ends. The CDR3 DNA is TGTGCCAGCAGCGGAGGGACGACTTACGAGCAGTACTTC. As protein: CASSGGTTYEQYF.

The V gene is TRBV7-3, the J gene TRBJ2-1, with TRBD2 identical over 12 bases. Germline V gene data show CDR1 as SGHTA and CDR2 as FQGTGA. V lost 5 bases and J lost 5; bases outside the gene matches: 4. This CDR3 comprises 15 residues. CDR3 amino acids: CASSRRTSGNNEQFF. CDR3 nucleotides: TGTGCCAGCAGCCGTCGGACTAGCGGGAACAATGAGCAGTTCTTC. The full variable domain, in which reference TRBV7-3 and TRBJ2-1 provide the parts outside the CDR3, is GAGVSQTPSNKVTEKGKYVELRCDPISGHTALYWYRQSLGQGPEFLIYFQGTGAADDSGLPNDRFFAVRPEGSVSTLKIQRTERGDSAVYLCASSRRTSGNNEQFFGPGTRLTVL.